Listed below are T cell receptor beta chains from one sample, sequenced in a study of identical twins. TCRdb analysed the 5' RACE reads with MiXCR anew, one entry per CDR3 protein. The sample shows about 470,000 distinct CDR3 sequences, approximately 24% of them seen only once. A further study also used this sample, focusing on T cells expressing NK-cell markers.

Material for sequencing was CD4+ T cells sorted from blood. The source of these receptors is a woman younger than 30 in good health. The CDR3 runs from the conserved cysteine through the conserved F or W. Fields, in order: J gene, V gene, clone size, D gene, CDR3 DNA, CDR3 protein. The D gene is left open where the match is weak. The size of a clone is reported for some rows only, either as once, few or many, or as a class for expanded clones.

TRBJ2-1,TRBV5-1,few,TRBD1,TGCGCCAGCAGCGTGGGGGACAGGGATAACAATGAGCAGTTCTTC,CASSVGDRDNNEQFF
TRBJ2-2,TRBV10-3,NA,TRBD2,TGTGCCATCGGGGGACTAGCGGGGCTCGACACCGGGGAGCTGTTTTTT,CAIGGLAGLDTGELFF
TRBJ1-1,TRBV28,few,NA,TGTGCCAGCAGGGATAGTGGGGCGTCCACTGAAGCTTTCTTT,CASRDSGASTEAFF
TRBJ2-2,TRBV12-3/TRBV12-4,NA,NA,TGTGCCAGCAGCGACAGGTCTAACACCGGGGAGCTGTTTTTT,CASSDRSNTGELFF
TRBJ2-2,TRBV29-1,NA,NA,TGCACCGCCGGGGGCTCGAACACCGGGGAGCTGTTTTTT,CTAGGSNTGELFF
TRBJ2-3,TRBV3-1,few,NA,TGTGCCAGTAGCCCCGGGAGCGAGGATACGCAGTATTTT,CASSPGSEDTQYF
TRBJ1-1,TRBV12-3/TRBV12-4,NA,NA,TGTGCCAGCAGTTTGTCGGTCATCACTGAAGCTTTCTTT,CASSLSVITEAFF
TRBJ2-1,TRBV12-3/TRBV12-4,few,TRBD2,TGTGCCAGCAGGAGGGGACTAGCGGGAAGCTACAATGAGCAGTTCTTC,CASRRGLAGSYNEQFF
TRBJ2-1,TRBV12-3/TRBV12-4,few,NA,TGTGCCAGCCTCCTAGCCCTCAATCGGGGCTCCTACAATGAGCAGTTCTTC,CASLLALNRGSYNEQFF
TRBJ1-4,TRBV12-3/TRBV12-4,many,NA,TGTGCCAGCAGTCTTGCAAGTGAAAAACTGTTTTTT,CASSLASEKLFF
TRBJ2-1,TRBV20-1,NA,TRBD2,TGCAGTGCTAGAGATTGGCTAGCGGGGAATGAGCAGTTCTTC,CSARDWLAGNEQFF
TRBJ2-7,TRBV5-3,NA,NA,TGTGCCAGAAGCTTGGCCGGGGGCTTCTACTACGAGCAGTACTTC,CARSLAGGFYYEQYF
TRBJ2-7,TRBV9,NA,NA,TGTGCCAGCAGCCTGGGACTCCTCTCCTACGAGCAGTACTTC,CASSLGLLSYEQYF
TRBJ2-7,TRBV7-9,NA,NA,TGTGCCAGCAGCTCCGGGTTCGGGGGCGGCGAGCAGTACTTC,CASSSGFGGGEQYF